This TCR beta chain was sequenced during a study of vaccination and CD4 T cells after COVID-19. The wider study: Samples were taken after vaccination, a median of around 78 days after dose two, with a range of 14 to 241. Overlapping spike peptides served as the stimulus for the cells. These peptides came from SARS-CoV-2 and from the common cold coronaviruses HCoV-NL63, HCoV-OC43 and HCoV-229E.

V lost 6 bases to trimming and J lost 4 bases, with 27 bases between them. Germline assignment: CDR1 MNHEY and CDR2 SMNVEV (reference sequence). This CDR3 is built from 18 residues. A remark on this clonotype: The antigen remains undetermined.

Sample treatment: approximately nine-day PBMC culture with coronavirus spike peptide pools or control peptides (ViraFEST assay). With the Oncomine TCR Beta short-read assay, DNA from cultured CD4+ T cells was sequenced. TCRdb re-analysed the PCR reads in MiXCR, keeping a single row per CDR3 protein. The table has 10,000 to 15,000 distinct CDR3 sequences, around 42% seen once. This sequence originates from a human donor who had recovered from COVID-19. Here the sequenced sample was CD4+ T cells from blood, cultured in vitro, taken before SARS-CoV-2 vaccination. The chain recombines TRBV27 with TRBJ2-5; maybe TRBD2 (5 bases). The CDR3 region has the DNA TGTGCCAGCAGGCAACGCCCTAGACTACCCTCCGAACCAGAGACCCAGTACTTC. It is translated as CASRQRPRLPSEPETQYF.